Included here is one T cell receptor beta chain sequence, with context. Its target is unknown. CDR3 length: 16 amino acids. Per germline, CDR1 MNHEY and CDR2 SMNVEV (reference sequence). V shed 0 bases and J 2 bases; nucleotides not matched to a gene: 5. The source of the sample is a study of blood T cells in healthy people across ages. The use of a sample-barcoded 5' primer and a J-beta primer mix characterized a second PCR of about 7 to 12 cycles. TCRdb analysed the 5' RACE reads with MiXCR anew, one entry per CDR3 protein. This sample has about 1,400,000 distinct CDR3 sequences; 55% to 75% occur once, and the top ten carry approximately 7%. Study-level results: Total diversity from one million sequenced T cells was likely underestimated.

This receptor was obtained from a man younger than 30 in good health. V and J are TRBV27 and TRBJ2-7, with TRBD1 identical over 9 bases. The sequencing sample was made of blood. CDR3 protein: CASSLSAGTGTYEQYF. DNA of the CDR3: TGTGCCAGCAGTTTATCGGCCGGGACAGGGACCTACGAGCAGTACTTC.